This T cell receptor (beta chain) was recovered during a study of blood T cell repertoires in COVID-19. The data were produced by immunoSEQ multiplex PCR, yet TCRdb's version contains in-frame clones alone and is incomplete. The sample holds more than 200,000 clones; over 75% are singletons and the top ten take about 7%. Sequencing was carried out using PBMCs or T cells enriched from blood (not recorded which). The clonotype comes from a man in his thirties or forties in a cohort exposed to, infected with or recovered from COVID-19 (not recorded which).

This CDR3 is CASSLATGQTYGYTF. CDR3 sequence (DNA): TGTGCCAGCAGCTTAGCTACGGGACAGACCTATGGCTACACCTTC. The V and J genes are TRBV7-2 and TRBJ1-2; 7 bases line up with TRBD1. The CDR3 length is 15 residues. Trimming took 0 bases from V and 4 from J; bases not matched to a gene: 5. Germline-derived CDR1 and CDR2 are SGHTA and FQGNSA.